The 8 T cell receptor beta chains given below trace back to one sample, sequenced in a study of vaccination and CD4 T cells after COVID-19. The treatment here: roughly 11-day PBMC culture with coronavirus spike peptide pools or control peptides (ViraFEST assay). These receptors' antigens are unknown. The assay that was used to sequence DNA from cultured CD4+ T cells was the Oncomine TCR Beta short-read assay. One entry per CDR3 protein, called by TCRdb with MiXCR from the PCR reads. The sample includes about 5,900 distinct CDR3 sequences, 50% to 65% of them seen just once. The sequencing input was CD4+ T cells from blood, cultured in vitro. These receptor sequences come from a human donor who had recovered from COVID-19.

The V and J genes are TRBV3-1 and TRBJ1-4; D is unclear. Trimming took 5 bases from V and 8 from J, leaving 12 bases between them. This CDR3 has 13 amino acids. Germline assignment: CDR1 LGHDT and CDR2 YNNKEL (reference sequence). CDR3 amino acids: CASSTRTGEKLFF. CDR3 bases: TGTGCCAGCAGCACTCGTACGGGGGAAAAACTGTTTTTT.

This clonotype is categorized as large. J is TRBJ2-7 and V is TRBV28; D not resolved. The V gene lost 4 bases and the J gene lost 2 bases, with 15 bases spanning the gap. The CDR3 loop spans 15 amino acids. The germline V gene has CDR1 MDHEN and CDR2 SYDVKM. DNA for the CDR3: TGTGCCAGCAGTTACCCTGTGGGCAGCGCCTACGAGCAGTACTTC. Its translation is CASSYPVGSAYEQYF.

The rearrangement uses TRBV10-3 and TRBJ1-5; D remains ambiguous. V was pared by 4 bases and J by 3 bases, with 7 bases between. CDR1 ENHRY and CDR2 SYGVKD come from the germline V gene. This CDR3 has 13 amino acids. The CDR3 DNA reads TGTGCCATCAGTGGACTTTTCAATCAGCCCCAGCATTTT. Residues: CAISGLFNQPQHF.

The rearrangement links TRBV5-5 to TRBJ1-6; 7 bases are shared with TRBD1. This CDR3 region has 15 residues. The germline V gene has CDR1 SGHKS and CDR2 YYEKEE (reference sequence). J lost 7 bases, V lost 4 bases, and 8 bases had no gene match. CDR3 residues: CASSRRTGTNSPLHF. The CDR3, as DNA: TGTGCCAGCAGCCGCAGGACAGGAACAAATTCACCCCTCCACTTT.

V and J are TRBV24-1 and TRBJ2-2; D is uncertain. The ends were cut back, 4 bases at V and 3 bases at J, with 8 bases in the middle. The CDR3 consists of 14 residues. Germline V gene data show CDR1 as KGHDR and CDR2 as SFDVKD. In nucleotides, the CDR3 is TGTGCCACCAGTGACACCCATTACACCGGGGAGCTGTTTTTT. Translated: CATSDTHYTGELFF.

This chain links TRBV10-3 with TRBJ1-1, with D possibly being TRBD1 (6 bases). Germline values: CDR1 ENHRY, CDR2 SYGVKD. V dropped 7 bases and J dropped 4 bases, with 16 bases sitting between them. The CDR3 is 14 amino acids. The CDR3 DNA reads TGTGCCATCAAAGAGGACAGCACGGGCACTGAAGCTTTCTTT. Translating it yields CAIKEDSTGTEAFF.

V is TRBV12-3 or TRBV12-4 and J is TRBJ1-1; no clear D. The CDR3 contains 13 residues. V was pared by 3 bases and J by 10 bases, with 15 bases between. The CDR3 spells CASSFRSAGGAFF. In DNA, the CDR3 is TGTGCCAGCAGTTTTCGTAGCGCTGGAGGAGCTTTCTTT.

This chain joins TRBV24-1 and TRBJ2-3; TRBD2 matches at 8 bases. The CDR3 runs 15 residues. Germline lookup yields CDR1 KGHDR and CDR2 SFDVKD. J was trimmed by 4 bases and V by 3 bases; bases with no gene match: 5. The CDR3 nucleotides are TGTGCCACCAGTGATAGCGGGGGATTGTCAGATACGCAGTATTTT. Protein: CATSDSGGLSDTQYF.